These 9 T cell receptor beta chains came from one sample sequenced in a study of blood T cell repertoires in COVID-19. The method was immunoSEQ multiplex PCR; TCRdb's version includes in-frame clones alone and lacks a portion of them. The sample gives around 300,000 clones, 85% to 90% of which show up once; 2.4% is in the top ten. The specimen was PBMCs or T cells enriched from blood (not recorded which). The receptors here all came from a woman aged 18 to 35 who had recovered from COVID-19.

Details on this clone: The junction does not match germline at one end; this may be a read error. CDR3 sequence (DNA): TGTGCCAACAGCCAAGAGGTAACTAGCGGAACCTACGAGCAGTACTTC. Protein product: CANSQEVTSGTYEQYF. This chain connects TRBV14 to TRBJ2-7; TRBD2 matches 8 bases. The germline gives CDR1 SGHDN, CDR2 FVKESK. This CDR3 is 16 amino acids long.

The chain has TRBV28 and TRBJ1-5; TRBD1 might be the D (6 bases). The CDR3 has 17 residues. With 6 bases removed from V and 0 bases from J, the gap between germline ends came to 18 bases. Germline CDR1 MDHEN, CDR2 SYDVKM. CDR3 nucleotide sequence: TGTGCCAGCAGCCCCGTACCCGGGACAACTAGCAATCAGCCCCAGCATTTT. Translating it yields CASSPVPGTTSNQPQHF.

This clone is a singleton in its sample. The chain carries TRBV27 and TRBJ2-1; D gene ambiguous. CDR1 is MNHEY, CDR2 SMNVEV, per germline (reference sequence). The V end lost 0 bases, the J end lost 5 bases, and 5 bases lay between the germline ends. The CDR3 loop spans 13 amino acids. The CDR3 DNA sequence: TGTGCCAGCAGTTTATCTACAAACAATGAGCAGTTCTTC. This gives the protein CASSLSTNNEQFF.

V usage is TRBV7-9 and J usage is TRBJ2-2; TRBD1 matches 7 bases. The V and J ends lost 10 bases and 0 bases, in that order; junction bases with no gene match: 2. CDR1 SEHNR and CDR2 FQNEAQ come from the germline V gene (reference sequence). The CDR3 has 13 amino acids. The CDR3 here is CATGTANTGELFF. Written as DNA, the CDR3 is TGTGCCACCGGGACAGCGAACACCGGGGAGCTGTTTTTT.

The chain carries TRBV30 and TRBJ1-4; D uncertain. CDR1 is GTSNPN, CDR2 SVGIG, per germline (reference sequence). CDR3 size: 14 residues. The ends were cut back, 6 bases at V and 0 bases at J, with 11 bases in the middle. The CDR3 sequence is CACSVLATNEKLFF. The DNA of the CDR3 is TGTGCCTGTTCTGTCCTTGCAACTAATGAAAAACTGTTTTTT. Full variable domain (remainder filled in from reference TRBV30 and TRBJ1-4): SQTIHQWPATLVQPVGSPLSLECTVEGTSNPNLYWYRQAAGRGLQLLFYSVGIGQISSEVPQNLSASRPQDRQFILSSKKLLLSDSGFYLCACSVLATNEKLFFGSGTQLSVL.

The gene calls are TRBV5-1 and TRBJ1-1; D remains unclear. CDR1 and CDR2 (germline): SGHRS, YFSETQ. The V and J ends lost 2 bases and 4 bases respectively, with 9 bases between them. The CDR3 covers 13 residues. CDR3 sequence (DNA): TGCGCCAGCAGCTTAGAGCTTGGCACTGAAGCTTTCTTT. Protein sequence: CASSLELGTEAFF.

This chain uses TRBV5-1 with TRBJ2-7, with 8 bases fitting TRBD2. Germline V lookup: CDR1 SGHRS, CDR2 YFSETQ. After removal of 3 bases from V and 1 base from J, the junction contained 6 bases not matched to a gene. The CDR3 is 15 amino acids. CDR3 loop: CASSSGGALSYEQYF. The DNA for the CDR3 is TGCGCCAGCAGCTCCGGGGGGGCCCTATCCTACGAGCAGTACTTC.

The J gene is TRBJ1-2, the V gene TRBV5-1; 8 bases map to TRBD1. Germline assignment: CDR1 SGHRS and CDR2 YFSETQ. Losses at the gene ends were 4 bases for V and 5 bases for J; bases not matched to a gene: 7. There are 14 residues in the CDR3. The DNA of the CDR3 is TGCGCCAGCAGCCAAGACAGGGGATATTATGGCTACACCTTC. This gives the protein CASSQDRGYYGYTF.

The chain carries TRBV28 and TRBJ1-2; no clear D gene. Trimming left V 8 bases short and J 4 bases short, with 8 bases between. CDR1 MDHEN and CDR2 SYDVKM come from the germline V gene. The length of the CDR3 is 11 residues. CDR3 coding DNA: TGTGCCAGCGGGCGAACCTATGGCTACACCTTC. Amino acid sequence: CASGRTYGYTF.